The table lists the clone carrying this T cell receptor beta chain with many counts. Its antigen is currently unknown. These data come from a study of T cell clonality in common variable immunodeficiency. Points from the study as a whole: The cause of increased CVID clonality remains unclear without subpopulation sequencing. CVID subjects showed higher TCRbeta clonality than healthy controls. Shared TCRbeta clones were fewer between CVID subjects than controls.

Assay used: immunoSEQ multiplex PCR; TCRdb lists only in-frame clones, some missing. The repertoire yields about 66,000 clones, none seen only once; the top ten contain over 1.5%. This receptor was taken from a person between 18 and 75 years old in good health. Sequenced material: peripheral blood mononuclear cells.

The CDR3: CASSPYGSYNEQFF. The DNA read from the CDR3 is TGTGCCAGTAGTCCGTACGGCTCCTACAATGAG. The chain links TRBV19 to TRBJ2-1; D unresolved. Read coverage stops 3 residues before the CDR3 terminus; the germline J gene supplies the remainder. Looked up from germline, CDR1 is LNHDA and CDR2 is SQIVND (reference sequence). The CDR3 has 14 amino acids. V was pared by 5 bases and J by 0 bases, with 8 bases between.